The 10 T cell receptor beta chains in this list originate from one sample, sequenced in a study of CD8+CD57+ T cells in acquired aplastic anemia. The study profiled TCR beta VDJ and CDR3 using genomic DNA as template. MiXCR, run by TCRdb on the reads, gives a single entry per CDR3 protein. Of around 180,000 distinct CDR3 sequences in the sample, under 70% were seen once. Source material: sorted CD4+, CD8+, or CD8+CD57+ T cells (not recorded which) from PBMCs. Receptors were obtained from a human donor with severe aplastic anemia or a healthy control (not recorded which).

The sample holds one count of this clonotype. J is TRBJ2-7 and V is TRBV19, with D possibly being TRBD1 (5 bases). V gave up 7 bases and J gave up 0 bases, with 13 bases separating them. The CDR3 consists of 14 residues. CDR1 is LNHDA and CDR2 is SQIVND in the germline V gene (reference sequence). The CDR3 is CASTPTDLSYEQYF. For the CDR3, the DNA is TGTGCCAGTACCCCGACAGACCTCTCCTACGAGCAGTACTTC.

The table lists this clonotype with a few counts. The junction shows a germline mismatch at one end, possibly a read error. The gene calls are TRBV7-9 and TRBJ2-1; weak D call: TRBD2 (7 bases). Germline loops: CDR1 SEHNR, CDR2 FQNEAQ (reference sequence). The CDR3 has 14 amino acids. The CDR3 loop reads CASSLGGGYNEQFF. In DNA, the CDR3 is TGTGCCAGCAGTTTAGGGGGGGGCTACAATGAGCAGTTCTTC.

The V and J genes are TRBV7-2 and TRBJ1-6; no reliable D call. V was clipped by 4 bases and J by 0 bases, with 10 bases between them. The CDR3 sequence is 16 residues long. The germline gives CDR1 SGHTA, CDR2 FQGNSA. CDR3 in DNA: TGTGCCAGCAGCTCCCGACGGAGCTCCTATAATTCACCCCTCCACTTT. It translates to CASSSRRSSYNSPLHF.

The CDR3 protein is CASSFWLAGGFQETQYF. For the CDR3, the DNA is TGCGCCAGCAGCTTCTGGCTAGCGGGGGGCTTTCAAGAGACCCAGTACTTC. The chain has TRBV5-1 and TRBJ2-5, with 11 bases identical to TRBD2. Looked up from germline, CDR1 is SGHRS and CDR2 is YFSETQ. The CDR3 length is 17 residues. V gave up 2 bases and J gave up 2 bases; unmatched junction bases: 8.

The chain carries TRBV7-8 and TRBJ2-1, with 7 nucleotides matching TRBD1. V was clipped by 5 bases and J by 14 bases; unmatched bases: 12. The germline gives CDR1 SGHVS, CDR2 FQNEAQ. CDR3 length: 13 residues. CDR3 residues: CASSEDRSASKFF. CDR3 DNA sequence: TGTGCCAGCAGCGAGGACAGGTCGGCCTCTAAGTTCTTC.

In its sample, this clonotype was seen many times. The V gene is TRBV7-9, the J gene TRBJ2-3, with 9 bases fitting TRBD1. CDR1 and CDR2 from the germline V gene are SEHNR and FQNEAQ (reference sequence). After removal of 5 bases from V and 3 bases from J, the junction contained 6 bases not matched to a gene. The CDR3 runs 15 residues. The CDR3 bases are TGTGCCAGCAGCCCCAGGGACAGGGAGACAGATACGCAGTATTTT. Translation: CASSPRDRETDTQYF.

This chain links TRBV20-1 with TRBJ2-2; D is unclear. There are 12 residues in the CDR3. Germline CDR1 DFQATT, CDR2 SNEGSKA (reference sequence). V was clipped by 5 bases and J by 5 bases, with 9 bases between them. The CDR3 DNA reads as TGCAGTGCTGACGACGGAACCGGGGAGCTGTTTTTT. This encodes CSADDGTGELFF.

V usage is TRBV15 and J usage is TRBJ2-1, with a tentative D call TRBD2 (5 bases). The germline V gene encodes CDR1 LNHNV and CDR2 YYDKDF (reference sequence). The V and J ends lost 6 bases and 2 bases respectively, with 11 bases between them. The CDR3 contains 14 residues. The DNA for the CDR3 is TGTGCCACCAGTATGCGGGCGGCCTACAATGAGCAGTTCTTC. This gives the protein CATSMRAAYNEQFF.

The rearrangement joins TRBV2 to TRBJ1-2; TRBD1 matches 7 bases. The CDR3 length is 14 residues. After removal of 3 bases from V and 4 bases from J, the junction contained 5 bases not matched to a gene. Germline CDR1 reads SNHLY; CDR2 reads FYNNEI. The CDR3 nucleotides read TGTGCCAGCAGTGATGTCGGACAGGTCTATGGCTACACCTTC. This translates into CASSDVGQVYGYTF.

This clonotype has just one count. The CDR3 coding sequence is TGCAGTGCTAGTGTTGGAAGCTCCTACGAGCAGTACTTC. Amino acids: CSASVGSSYEQYF. V is TRBV20-1 and J is TRBJ2-7; D not resolved. Germline V CDR1 and CDR2: DFQATT, SNEGSKA (reference sequence). The CDR3 is made up of 13 amino acids. V was shortened by 3 bases and J by 0 bases, with 9 bases between the two germline ends.